This T cell receptor (beta chain) was identified during a study of Ad26.COV2.S vaccination and SARS-CoV-2 variants. The study's findings and limits: The TCR breadth and depth analyses may have produced an underestimate of total T cell responses. Participants given vaccine showed non-spike TCR breadth similar to that of placebo recipients.

Trimming stripped 4 bases from V and 8 bases from J, with 9 bases between. The germline gives CDR1 MDHEN, CDR2 SYDVKM. The CDR3 consists of 11 residues. Treatment described: 15 to 20 received Ad26.COV2.S at low or high dose, single or two shots; about 5 received placebo; per-sample allocation not given. Day 63 after the first injection of vaccine or placebo was the sampling time. Expression of Wuhan-strain SARS-CoV-2 spike came from the Ad26 vector that formed the vaccine. Of note for this clone: Its specificity is not known.

Using immunoSEQ multiplex PCR, the repertoire was profiled, and TCRdb retains in-frame clones only, with some absent. Here the sample spans around 400,000 clones, 75% to 95% being singletons. The starting material was peripheral blood, obtained in a trial of Ad26.COV2.S vaccine versus placebo. This TCR was recovered from a person between 18 and 65 years old who received the Ad26.COV2.S COVID-19 vaccine or a placebo. The rearrangement uses TRBV28 and TRBJ2-7; no firm D call. The CDR3 region is CASSSPRQQYF. The CDR3 nucleotides are TGTGCCAGCAGTTCCCCCCGACAGCAGTACTTC.